This is a list of T cell receptor beta chains from one sample in a study of blood T cell repertoires in COVID-19. The method was immunoSEQ multiplex PCR; TCRdb's version includes in-frame clones alone and lacks a portion of them. The data contain some 110,000 clones, 76% of them singletons. The specimen was peripheral blood. Receptors originate from an elderly man with COVID-19, enrolled during active disease. Both conserved end residues are part of each CDR3. Each record gives: D gene, V gene, J gene, clone size, CDR3 protein, CDR3 DNA. D genes are given only for firm matches. Not every row has a clone size; where given, it reads once, few, many or a size class.

d_gene: NA
v_gene: TRBV6-6
j_gene: TRBJ1-6
abundance: NA
CDR3aa: CASSYEGDVSPLHF
CDR3nt: TGTGCCAGCAGTTACGAGGGGGATGTTTCACCCCTCCACTTT

d_gene: TRBD1
v_gene: TRBV10-3
j_gene: TRBJ2-7
abundance: NA
CDR3aa: CAISSRDRAIEQYF
CDR3nt: TGTGCCATCAGCAGCCGGGACAGGGCGATCGAGCAGTACTTC

d_gene: NA
v_gene: TRBV18
j_gene: TRBJ1-2
abundance: once
CDR3aa: CASSPGRDGYTF
CDR3nt: TGTGCCAGCTCCCCTGGGAGGGATGGCTACACCTTC

d_gene: TRBD1
v_gene: TRBV6-5
j_gene: TRBJ2-1
abundance: NA
CDR3aa: CAYVQGAGEQFF
CDR3nt: TGTGCCTACGTCCAGGGGGCTGGGGAGCAGTTCTTC

d_gene: NA
v_gene: TRBV28
j_gene: TRBJ2-3
abundance: NA
CDR3aa: CASRAQVPTQYF
CDR3nt: TGTGCCAGCAGGGCCCAGGTTCCCACGCAGTATTTT

d_gene: TRBD1
v_gene: TRBV2
j_gene: TRBJ2-1
abundance: NA
CDR3aa: CASSGRTGGEDEQFF
CDR3nt: TGTGCCAGCAGCGGCCGGACAGGGGGCGAGGATGAGCAGTTCTTC

d_gene: TRBD2
v_gene: TRBV5-1
j_gene: TRBJ2-5
abundance: NA
CDR3aa: CASRAGGLREETQYF
CDR3nt: TGCGCCAGCAGGGCGGGAGGGCTAAGAGAAGAGACCCAGTACTTC

d_gene: NA
v_gene: TRBV28
j_gene: TRBJ1-2
abundance: NA
CDR3aa: CASSLPAEYGYTF
CDR3nt: TGTGCCAGCAGTTTGCCCGCAGAATATGGCTACACCTTC

d_gene: NA
v_gene: TRBV7-3
j_gene: TRBJ2-3
abundance: once
CDR3aa: CASSPAGGRADTQYF
CDR3nt: TGTGCCAGCAGCCCTGCTGGAGGAAGGGCAGATACGCAGTATTTT

d_gene: TRBD1
v_gene: TRBV18
j_gene: TRBJ1-2
abundance: NA
CDR3aa: CASSPLGTGGVYGYTF
CDR3nt: TGTGCCAGCTCACCGCTCGGGACAGGGGGAGTCTATGGCTACACCTTC

d_gene: NA
v_gene: TRBV3-1/TRBV3-2
j_gene: TRBJ2-7
abundance: NA
CDR3aa: CASTLSGSYEQYF
CDR3nt: TGTGCCAGCACCTTGAGCGGTAGTTACGAGCAGTACTTC

d_gene: NA
v_gene: TRBV2
j_gene: TRBJ1-6
abundance: NA
CDR3aa: CASSTRLSSYNSPLHF
CDR3nt: TGTGCCAGCAGTACCCGCTTGAGCTCCTATAATTCACCCCTCCACTTT

d_gene: NA
v_gene: TRBV6-6
j_gene: TRBJ1-1
abundance: NA
CDR3aa: CASSYGGLEAFF
CDR3nt: TGTGCCAGCAGTTACGGGGGACTTGAAGCTTTCTTT

d_gene: TRBD1
v_gene: TRBV28
j_gene: TRBJ1-2
abundance: NA
CDR3aa: CASRPGGYGYTF
CDR3nt: TGTGCCAGCAGGCCAGGGGGATATGGCTACACCTTC

d_gene: TRBD1
v_gene: TRBV7-9
j_gene: TRBJ1-4
abundance: few
CDR3aa: CASRLGGQGNEKLFF
CDR3nt: TGTGCCAGCCGCCTCGGGGGACAGGGAAATGAAAAACTGTTTTTT

d_gene: TRBD1
v_gene: TRBV27
j_gene: TRBJ1-2
abundance: NA
CDR3aa: CASSNFGQGYGYTF
CDR3nt: TGTGCCAGCAGTAATTTCGGACAGGGGTATGGCTACACCTTC

d_gene: NA
v_gene: TRBV24-1
j_gene: TRBJ1-5
abundance: once
CDR3aa: CATSDRGQGNQPQHF
CDR3nt: TGTGCCACCAGTGATCGAGGGCAGGGGAATCAGCCCCAGCATTTT

d_gene: NA
v_gene: TRBV24-1
j_gene: TRBJ1-1
abundance: NA
CDR3aa: CATSDPRSTEAFF
CDR3nt: TGTGCCACCAGTGATCCCCGGAGCACTGAAGCTTTCTTT

d_gene: TRBD2
v_gene: TRBV11-1
j_gene: TRBJ2-2
abundance: NA
CDR3aa: CASSPTSGRGPGELFF
CDR3nt: TGTGCCAGCAGCCCGACTAGCGGGAGGGGGCCCGGGGAGCTGTTTTTT

d_gene: NA
v_gene: TRBV7-2
j_gene: TRBJ2-7
abundance: NA
CDR3aa: CASSSKGRNGDYEQYF
CDR3nt: TGTGCCAGCAGCTCGAAGGGCCGAAACGGGGACTACGAGCAGTACTTC

d_gene: TRBD1
v_gene: TRBV5-1
j_gene: TRBJ2-1
abundance: NA
CDR3aa: CASSRGQGAPNEQFF
CDR3nt: TGCGCCAGCAGCCGTGGACAGGGGGCGCCCAATGAGCAGTTCTTC

d_gene: NA
v_gene: TRBV18
j_gene: TRBJ1-2
abundance: NA
CDR3aa: CASSPDSGYTF
CDR3nt: TGTGCCAGCTCACCTGACTCTGGCTACACCTTC

d_gene: TRBD2
v_gene: TRBV15
j_gene: TRBJ2-3
abundance: NA
CDR3aa: CATSRELAGTDTQYF
CDR3nt: TGTGCCACCAGCAGAGAATTAGCGGGAACAGATACGCAGTATTTT

d_gene: TRBD1
v_gene: TRBV15
j_gene: TRBJ2-7
abundance: NA
CDR3aa: CATSWDRPNSRQYF
CDR3nt: TGTGCCACCAGCTGGGACAGGCCCAACTCACGGCAGTACTTC

d_gene: TRBD2
v_gene: TRBV2
j_gene: TRBJ2-1
abundance: NA
CDR3aa: CASISGLAGGNSYNEQFF
CDR3nt: TGTGCCAGCATATCGGGACTAGCGGGAGGGAACTCCTACAATGAGCAGTTCTTC

d_gene: TRBD2
v_gene: TRBV6-2/TRBV6-3
j_gene: TRBJ2-7
abundance: NA
CDR3aa: CASSSPGLAGVEQYF
CDR3nt: TGTGCCAGCAGTTCGCCGGGACTAGCGGGAGTCGAGCAGTACTTC